This T cell receptor (beta chain) was obtained from a study of blood T cells in healthy people across ages. General study results and limits: Roughly linearly, TCR beta diversity per million T cells fell as age increased.

All donors came from Russia, were Caucasian and healthy, and spanned ages roughly 6 to 95. Collection of 8.5 to 10 milliliters of peripheral blood was performed for each donor. Note on this clonotype: The antigen remains undetermined.

The germline CDR1 and CDR2 sequences are SGHRS and YFSETQ. CDR3 length equals 15 residues. Primed by a sample-barcoded 5' primer and a J-beta primer mix, a second PCR proceeded for about 7 to 11 cycles. TCRdb re-derived calls from the 5' RACE reads in MiXCR, one entry per CDR3 protein. The data show some 1.5 million distinct CDR3 sequences, 40% to 45% seen once. The chain recombines TRBV5-1 with TRBJ2-5; no firm D call. With the DNA end fitting TRBJ2-7 better, the J assignment may be wrong. Sequencing was done on a sample of blood. The TCR sequence derives from a woman under 30 in good health. In DNA, the CDR3 is TGCGCCAGCAGCTTGTGGGAAGCGTCCTTTGACGAGCAGTACTTC. Protein product: CASSLWEASFDEQYF.